This is a list of T cell receptor beta chains from one sample in a study of blood T cells in healthy people across ages. From the 5' RACE reads, TCRdb called clonotypes with MiXCR, one entry per CDR3 protein. The table shows fewer than 2,000,000 distinct CDR3 sequences, with 39% occurring only once. Sequencing input: blood. All receptors come from a human donor in good health. CDR3s include the opening cysteine and the closing phenylalanine or tryptophan. D genes are given only for firm matches. Rows may omit the clone size; those that give it use once, few, many or a size class.

D gene,V gene,CDR3 length,clone size,J gene,CDR3 protein,CDR3 DNA
TRBD1,TRBV18,15,.,TRBJ1-2,CASSPGQASIYGYTF,TGTGCCAGCTCTCCAGGACAGGCCAGTATCTATGGCTACACCTTC
.,TRBV7-2,14,many,TRBJ2-5,CASSPMWGQETQYF,TGTGCCAGCAGCCCAATGTGGGGTCAAGAGACCCAGTACTTC
.,TRBV15,13,few,TRBJ2-3,CATSRDNANTQYF,TGTGCCACCAGCAGAGATAATGCGAATACGCAGTATTTT
TRBD1,TRBV28,16,once,TRBJ1-1,CASSSLLTGANTEAFF,TGTGCCAGCAGTTCCTTACTCACAGGGGCGAACACTGAAGCTTTCTTT
TRBD1,TRBV24-1,14,many,TRBJ1-2,CATSDTGTGYGYTF,TGTGCCACCAGTGACACCGGGACAGGTTATGGCTACACCTTC
.,TRBV2,14,.,TRBJ1-6,CASSVNGEGSPPHF,TGTGCCAGCAGTGTAAACGGGGAGGGTTCACCCCCCCACTTT
.,TRBV12-3/TRBV12-4,17,.,TRBJ2-3,CASSSTSGGLLGDMQYF,TGTGCCAGCAGTTCCACCTCCGGGGGGCTCCTAGGAGATATGCAGTATTTT
.,TRBV5-1,16,once,TRBJ2-3,CASSLGCRGSTDTQYF,TGCGCCAGCAGCTTGGGATGCCGGGGTTCCACAGATACGCAGTATTTT
TRBD2,TRBV20-1,12,.,TRBJ2-5,CSAGLVFETQYF,TGCAGTGCTGGACTAGTGTTCGAGACCCAGTACTTC
.,TRBV7-9,11,.,TRBJ1-2,CASSLDLYYTF,TGTGCCAGCAGCTTAGATCTCTATTACACCTTC
.,TRBV6-6,13,few,TRBJ1-1,CASSPSSWHGAFF,TGTGCCAGCAGCCCGTCTTCTTGGCACGGGGCTTTCTTT
.,TRBV13,15,few,TRBJ2-1,CASSSWRSSYNEQFF,TGTGCCAGCAGCTCTTGGAGAAGCTCCTACAATGAGCAGTTCTTC
TRBD1,TRBV12-3/TRBV12-4,14,many,TRBJ2-7,CASTPTGYVYEQYF,TGTGCCAGCACTCCGACAGGGTATGTGTACGAGCAGTACTTC
.,TRBV18,13,few,TRBJ2-5,CASSPYLQETQYF,TGTGCCAGCTCACCCTATTTACAAGAGACCCAGTACTTC
.,TRBV5-1,12,few,TRBJ2-7,CASSLDRIEQYF,TGCGCCAGCAGCTTGGACAGGATCGAGCAGTACTTC
.,TRBV5-1,13,many,TRBJ2-7,CASSEPGSYEQYF,TGCGCCAGCAGCGAACCTGGATCCTACGAGCAGTACTTC
TRBD1,TRBV20-1,17,.,TRBJ1-2,CSARDLGQGNLIYGYTF,TGCAGTGCTAGAGACCTGGGACAGGGTAATTTAATCTATGGCTACACCTTC
.,TRBV4-1,19,.,TRBJ2-3,CASSQFGTPLTSSTDTQYF,TGCGCCAGCAGCCAATTTGGCACCCCTCTAACGTCCAGCACAGATACGCAGTATTTT
.,TRBV7-2,15,.,TRBJ2-5,CASRPPVGEQETQYF,TGTGCCAGCAGACCCCCTGTTGGAGAACAAGAGACCCAGTACTTC
.,TRBV20-1,14,few,TRBJ2-1,CSVHSQGVRNEQFF,TGCAGTGTTCATAGCCAGGGTGTGAGGAATGAGCAGTTCTTC
TRBD1,TRBV7-2,16,few,TRBJ2-5,CASSFPKNRGSETQYF,TGTGCCAGCAGCTTTCCAAAGAACAGGGGGTCCGAGACCCAGTACTTC
TRBD1,TRBV6-2/TRBV6-3,14,few,TRBJ1-2,CATEFGQARIGYTF,TGTGCCACCGAGTTCGGACAGGCGAGAATCGGCTACACCTTC
.,TRBV7-3,12,few,TRBJ2-3,CASSLGYDTQYF,TGTGCCAGCAGCTTGGGTTATGATACGCAGTATTTT
TRBD1,TRBV20-1,15,many,TRBJ1-2,CSVADPGQGSGGYTF,TGCAGTGTCGCGGATCCGGGACAGGGAAGTGGTGGCTACACCTTC
.,TRBV6-2/TRBV6-3,13,.,TRBJ1-5,CASSCGIDRPQHF,TGTGCCAGCAGTTGTGGAATTGATCGGCCCCAGCATTTT
TRBD2,TRBV12-3/TRBV12-4,15,.,TRBJ2-6,CASSFARGRSGVLTF,TGTGCCAGCAGTTTCGCACGCGGGAGGTCGGGCGTCCTGACTTTC
.,TRBV5-1,14,.,TRBJ1-2,CASSLRGDNYGYTF,TGCGCCAGCAGCTTACGAGGGGATAACTATGGCTACACCTTC
.,TRBV25-1,15,few,TRBJ2-7,CASSEYSGYTGEQYF,TGTGCCAGCAGTGAATACAGTGGCTACACGGGGGAGCAGTACTTC
.,TRBV5-6,14,.,TRBJ2-3,CASSLNIHTDTQYF,TGTGCCAGCAGCCTGAACATCCACACAGATACGCAGTATTTT
.,TRBV12-3/TRBV12-4,14,.,TRBJ2-1,CASSLQGFYNEQFF,TGTGCCAGCAGTCTCCAGGGATTCTACAATGAGCAGTTCTTC
.,TRBV12-3/TRBV12-4,14,.,TRBJ2-5,CASSYRTAEETQYF,TGTGCCAGCAGTTATCGGACTGCTGAAGAGACCCAGTACTTC
.,TRBV7-8,14,.,TRBJ2-7,CASSPPNRVSEQYF,TGTGCCAGCAGCCCACCAAACAGGGTGAGCGAGCAGTACTTC
TRBD1,TRBV5-5,16,few,TRBJ2-3,CASSLDRGLSTDTQYF,TGTGCCAGCAGCCTGGACAGGGGGCTTAGCACAGATACGCAGTATTTT
.,TRBV20-1,14,.,TRBJ1-1,CSARSGTTNTEAFF,TGCAGTGCTAGATCCGGGACAACGAACACTGAAGCTTTCTTT
TRBD1,TRBV4-1,16,.,TRBJ2-5,CASGQDPDREQETQYF,TGCGCCAGCGGCCAGGATCCGGACAGGGAGCAAGAGACCCAGTACTTC
.,TRBV7-2,13,few,TRBJ2-4,CASIIRVISIQYF,TGTGCCAGCATCATCCGGGTTATAAGCATTCAGTACTTC
TRBD1,TRBV6-2/TRBV6-3,15,few,TRBJ2-1,CASSWGTDLNNEQFF,TGTGCCAGCAGTTGGGGGACAGACTTGAACAATGAGCAGTTCTTC
.,TRBV7-8,15,.,TRBJ1-5,CASSSSISYYQPQHF,TGTGCCAGCAGTTCCTCCATCAGCTATTATCAGCCCCAGCATTTT
TRBD1,TRBV5-1,15,.,TRBJ2-2,CASSLTDRDPGELFF,TGCGCCAGCAGCTTGACTGACAGGGACCCCGGGGAGCTGTTTTTT
TRBD1,TRBV29-1,16,.,TRBJ2-5,CSVEERTTGEEGEQYF,TGCAGCGTTGAAGAAAGGACGACAGGGGAGGAAGGAGAGCAGTACTTC
.,TRBV5-5,14,many,TRBJ2-3,CASSLQDVSDTQYF,TGTGCCAGCAGCTTACAGGACGTCTCAGATACGCAGTATTTT
TRBD1,TRBV12-3/TRBV12-4,16,.,TRBJ2-7,CASSFTGQGVRYEQYF,TGTGCCAGCAGTTTTACAGGACAGGGGGTCCGATACGAGCAGTACTTC